This T cell receptor (beta chain) comes out of a study of immune characteristics of hereditary and idiopathic chronic pancreatitis. For the study in its entirety: Local immune cells and TCRbeta repertoires in the pancreas were profiled in this study for hereditary and idiopathic chronic pancreatitis, with control organ donor pancreases used for comparison. The gDNA-based approach was selected because minimal in vitro experimental manipulation of pancreas-infiltrating T cells was involved. TCRbeta sequencing covered 4 or 5 control pancreases, under ten hereditary chronic pancreatitis pancreases and about six idiopathic chronic pancreatitis pancreases.

Chronic pancreatitis pancreas tissue came from patients undergoing total pancreatectomy with islet autotransplantation (TPIAT). The chronic pancreatitis patients who were included had no known history of diabetes. For TCRbeta sequencing, genomic DNA was extracted directly from bulk pancreas tissue, without T cell sorting. Pancreas tissues from patients and organ donors were collected consecutively at two US centers. Reading the germline V gene gives CDR1 SGHDT and CDR2 YYEEEE. Trimming takes 4 bases from V and 4 bases from J, and the germline ends sit 11 bases apart. Taken from cysteine to phenylalanine, the CDR3 has 13 residues. Here the CDR3 DNA is all that survives: 39 bases in frame from base 1. General conclusions and limits of the study: Vbeta-Jbeta gene family usage, including TRBV10, TRBV19, TRBV23 and TRBV5, differed between hereditary and idiopathic chronic pancreatitis. Chronic pancreatitis caused by alcohol use was excluded from the study. Among under 15 chronic pancreatitis patients, higher numbers of productive TCR rearrangements went along with higher disease severity scores, showing a positive correlation. Compared with controls, both chronic pancreatitis groups had significantly higher TCRbeta repertoire diversity and lower clonality. Because patient tissue could be obtained only at the time of TPIAT, differences in disease duration may have affected the immune findings.

This clone was detected only once. This clone's antigen is unknown. No much larger clonotype is one base removed from it; base qualities were not supplied. Libraries were made using the immunoSEQ multiplex PCR assay. The TCRbeta CDR3 region and adjacent sequences were amplified and sequenced from pancreatic genomic DNA. Concerning the study's data processing: Repertoire diversity was measured as a mean normalized Shannon-Wiener index, alongside productive clonality and productive rearrangement counts. The nonparametric Mann-Whitney U test was used to compare repertoire metrics between the control and chronic pancreatitis groups. A clonotype counted as shared when its CDR3beta sequence had identical amino acid composition and length across subjects. Not all clones reach the TCRdb copy of this immuneACCESS table, which keeps in-frame sequences only. Checked studies attribute under half of the gap to unresolved V genes and leave the rest unexplained. That table is the source of V, J and clone size, and D and trimming were worked out from the DNA. Within this sample are 1,500 to 2,000 clones, with around 76% of them counted one time only. The leading ten clones occupy around 16% of the sample.

The rearranged chain carries TRBV5-6 and TRBJ1-2, with no D gene named confidently. This TCR was recovered from a human donor with chronic pancreatitis. Input material: pancreas tissue with hereditary chronic pancreatitis. The CDR3: CASSLPGTYGYTF. Here is the DNA: TGTGCCAGCAGCCTACCGGGCACCTATGGCTACACCTTC.